A selection of T cell receptor beta chains follows, all from one sample in a study of radiation and T cells in renal cell carcinoma. Profiling relied on immunoSEQ multiplex PCR, and the TCRdb table lists in-frame clones only, not all of them. The sample lists roughly 49,000 clones, 80% occurring once. The specimen comprised blood, sampled from a patient whose treatment included radiotherapy and nephrectomy. These receptor sequences come from a woman in her seventies with renal cell carcinoma. The CDR3 runs from the conserved cysteine through the conserved F or W. A D gene is named only where the DNA matches it firmly. Not every row has a clone size; where given, it reads once, few, many or a size class.

v_gene: TRBV19
abundance: .
d_gene: .
j_gene: TRBJ1-4
CDR3nt: TGTGCCAGTAGCCTACAGGGAACTAATGAAAAACTGTTTTTT
CDR3aa: CASSLQGTNEKLFF

v_gene: TRBV7-2
abundance: .
d_gene: .
j_gene: TRBJ2-3
CDR3nt: TGTGCCAGCAGCCTCCCTGCGGGGGCCCTCACAGATACGCAGTATTTT
CDR3aa: CASSLPAGALTDTQYF

v_gene: TRBV4-1
abundance: .
d_gene: .
j_gene: TRBJ2-7
CDR3nt: TGCGCCAGCAGCCAAGAGGGGATCCTTAACGGCGAGCAGTACTTC
CDR3aa: CASSQEGILNGEQYF

v_gene: TRBV7-9
abundance: .
d_gene: .
j_gene: TRBJ1-1
CDR3nt: TGTGCCAGCAGGGGCCCATACGGGGCGGTGGTTTACACTGAAGCTTTCTTT
CDR3aa: CASRGPYGAVVYTEAFF

v_gene: TRBV10-3
abundance: once
d_gene: TRBD1
j_gene: TRBJ1-5
CDR3nt: TGTGCCATCAGTGCGATATCGGGACAGGGAGATCAGCCCCAGCATTTT
CDR3aa: CAISAISGQGDQPQHF

v_gene: TRBV27
abundance: once
d_gene: .
j_gene: TRBJ1-4
CDR3nt: TGTGCCAGCAGTTCTTTCCGGACAACCTCTAATGAAAAACTGTTTTTT
CDR3aa: CASSSFRTTSNEKLFF

v_gene: TRBV5-1
abundance: .
d_gene: .
j_gene: TRBJ1-2
CDR3nt: TGCGCCAGCAGCTTCCTCAGCATTAACTATGGCTACACCTTC
CDR3aa: CASSFLSINYGYTF

v_gene: TRBV18
abundance: few
d_gene: .
j_gene: TRBJ2-5
CDR3nt: TGTGCCAGCTCACCCCCTTCGGACACCCAACAGACCCAGTACTTC
CDR3aa: CASSPPSDTQQTQYF

v_gene: TRBV5-1
abundance: once
d_gene: .
j_gene: TRBJ1-4
CDR3nt: TGCGCCAGCAGCTTGGTGGGGAGTAATGAAAAACTGTTTTTT
CDR3aa: CASSLVGSNEKLFF

v_gene: TRBV5-1
abundance: .
d_gene: .
j_gene: TRBJ2-1
CDR3nt: TGCGCCAGCAGCCATCCGGGGTCCTACAATGAGCAGTTCTTC
CDR3aa: CASSHPGSYNEQFF

v_gene: TRBV4-1
abundance: .
d_gene: .
j_gene: TRBJ1-2
CDR3nt: TGCGCCAGCAGCCAAGATCTACCAGGTGGCTACACCTTC
CDR3aa: CASSQDLPGGYTF

v_gene: TRBV19
abundance: .
d_gene: TRBD1
j_gene: TRBJ2-1
CDR3nt: TGTGCCAGTAGTATATCAGACAGGGTCCACAATGAGCAGTTCTTC
CDR3aa: CASSISDRVHNEQFF

v_gene: TRBV19
abundance: few
d_gene: .
j_gene: TRBJ1-4
CDR3nt: TGTGCCAGTAGTTTTTCGGACCGCGTTGAAAAACTGTTTTTT
CDR3aa: CASSFSDRVEKLFF

v_gene: TRBV2
abundance: .
d_gene: .
j_gene: TRBJ1-2
CDR3nt: TGTGCCAGCAGTGAAGCGTCGGGGAGAAACTATGGCTACACCTTC
CDR3aa: CASSEASGRNYGYTF

v_gene: TRBV27
abundance: once
d_gene: TRBD1
j_gene: TRBJ2-4
CDR3nt: TGTGCCAGCAGTTCAGGGGGAAGTGAGGCCAAAAACATTCAGTACTTC
CDR3aa: CASSSGGSEAKNIQYF

v_gene: TRBV6-1
abundance: .
d_gene: .
j_gene: TRBJ1-5
CDR3nt: TGTGCCAGCAGTCGGACACCCTGGGGCGATCAGCCCCAGCATTTT
CDR3aa: CASSRTPWGDQPQHF

v_gene: TRBV5-1
abundance: .
d_gene: .
j_gene: TRBJ1-1
CDR3nt: TGCGCCAGCAGCTCGACAGGAAAGAACACTGAAGCTTTCTTT
CDR3aa: CASSSTGKNTEAFF

v_gene: TRBV5-1
abundance: .
d_gene: .
j_gene: TRBJ2-5
CDR3nt: TGCGCCAGCAGCGCTACAGGGCCCGAGACCCAGTACTTC
CDR3aa: CASSATGPETQYF

v_gene: TRBV4-1
abundance: .
d_gene: .
j_gene: TRBJ2-3
CDR3nt: TGCGCCAGCAGCCAGACATTAGATACGCAGTATTTT
CDR3aa: CASSQTLDTQYF

v_gene: TRBV4-3
abundance: .
d_gene: .
j_gene: TRBJ2-2
CDR3nt: TGCGCCAGCAGCCTCGAACCCAACACCGGGGAGCTGTTTTTT
CDR3aa: CASSLEPNTGELFF

v_gene: TRBV5-1
abundance: .
d_gene: .
j_gene: TRBJ2-3
CDR3nt: TGCGCCAGCAGCTCCGGGCCTAGAGAAGATACGCAGTATTTT
CDR3aa: CASSSGPREDTQYF

v_gene: TRBV10-3
abundance: .
d_gene: TRBD2
j_gene: TRBJ2-7
CDR3nt: TGTGCCATCAGTGATGGGGTTGGCGGGAGTTTCCACGAGCAGTACTTC
CDR3aa: CAISDGVGGSFHEQYF

v_gene: TRBV5-1
abundance: .
d_gene: TRBD2
j_gene: TRBJ2-3
CDR3nt: TGCGCCAGCAGCATCGGGGGGGCGACAGATACGCAGTATTTT
CDR3aa: CASSIGGATDTQYF

v_gene: TRBV18
abundance: .
d_gene: TRBD1
j_gene: TRBJ2-5
CDR3nt: TGTGCCAGCCGGGACAGGGGGCTTGGTGAGACCCAGTACTTC
CDR3aa: CASRDRGLGETQYF

v_gene: TRBV6-4
abundance: .
d_gene: TRBD1
j_gene: TRBJ1-6
CDR3nt: TGTGCCAGCAGTCGGGACAGTCCGACCTATAATTCACCCCTCCACTTT
CDR3aa: CASSRDSPTYNSPLHF

v_gene: TRBV6-4
abundance: .
d_gene: .
j_gene: TRBJ1-1
CDR3nt: TGTGCCAGCAGTGAAAGGCTGGACACTGAAGCTTTCTTT
CDR3aa: CASSERLDTEAFF

v_gene: TRBV6-1
abundance: .
d_gene: .
j_gene: TRBJ1-1
CDR3nt: TGTGCCAGCAGGGCCGGTAGGAGGAGGAACACTGAAGCTTTCTTT
CDR3aa: CASRAGRRRNTEAFF

v_gene: TRBV19
abundance: .
d_gene: .
j_gene: TRBJ2-7
CDR3nt: TGTGCCAGTAGCCCTACTAGAAGCTCCTACGAGCAGTACTTC
CDR3aa: CASSPTRSSYEQYF

v_gene: TRBV4-2
abundance: few
d_gene: TRBD2
j_gene: TRBJ2-1
CDR3nt: TGTGCCAGCAGCCACGATAGCGGGAGTTCGAATGAGCAGTTCTTC
CDR3aa: CASSHDSGSSNEQFF

v_gene: TRBV18
abundance: .
d_gene: .
j_gene: TRBJ1-1
CDR3nt: TGTGCCAGCTCACCAATGCGAAGCCAGGGGCCTGAAGCTTTCTTT
CDR3aa: CASSPMRSQGPEAFF

v_gene: TRBV2
abundance: many
d_gene: .
j_gene: TRBJ2-3
CDR3nt: TGTGCCAGCAGTGAAGGGACCATCACAGATACGCAGTATTTT
CDR3aa: CASSEGTITDTQYF

v_gene: TRBV4-2
abundance: .
d_gene: .
j_gene: TRBJ2-3
CDR3nt: TGTGCCAGCAGCCAAGACCCCCCCCAGGGACTCAGCACAGATACGCAGTATTTT
CDR3aa: CASSQDPPQGLSTDTQYF

v_gene: TRBV6-5
abundance: once
d_gene: TRBD1
j_gene: TRBJ1-2
CDR3nt: TGTGCCAGCAGACGAGGACAGGGCCCACGCTATGGCTACACCTTC
CDR3aa: CASRRGQGPRYGYTF

v_gene: TRBV9
abundance: .
d_gene: .
j_gene: TRBJ2-1
CDR3nt: TGTGCCAGCAGCATATACAATGAGCAGTTCTTC
CDR3aa: CASSIYNEQFF

v_gene: TRBV4-2
abundance: .
d_gene: .
j_gene: TRBJ1-2
CDR3nt: TGTGCCAGCAGCCAAGCGTGGGGAAACGACTATGGCTACACCTTC
CDR3aa: CASSQAWGNDYGYTF

v_gene: TRBV6-5
abundance: .
d_gene: TRBD1
j_gene: TRBJ2-3
CDR3nt: TGTGCCAGCAGTACAGGGGGCGTGGAAAATACGCAGTATTTT
CDR3aa: CASSTGGVENTQYF

v_gene: TRBV19
abundance: few
d_gene: .
j_gene: TRBJ1-5
CDR3nt: TGTGCCAGTACTCCCTCCAGGGGCCAGCCCCAGCATTTT
CDR3aa: CASTPSRGQPQHF

v_gene: TRBV5-6
abundance: once
d_gene: .
j_gene: TRBJ1-1
CDR3nt: TGTGCCAGCAGCTTTCAGGGGCTGGGGAACACTGAAGCTTTCTTT
CDR3aa: CASSFQGLGNTEAFF

v_gene: TRBV7-9
abundance: .
d_gene: .
j_gene: TRBJ2-7
CDR3nt: TGTGCCAGCAGCTTGAGCCCCGGGAAAGGGTACGAGCAGTACTTC
CDR3aa: CASSLSPGKGYEQYF

v_gene: TRBV5-1
abundance: few
d_gene: TRBD2
j_gene: TRBJ2-3
CDR3nt: TGTGCCAGCAGCTATGGACTAGCGGGTGTTGTAGATACGCAGTATTTT
CDR3aa: CASSYGLAGVVDTQYF

v_gene: TRBV7-2
abundance: few
d_gene: .
j_gene: TRBJ2-6
CDR3nt: TGTGCCAGCAGCTTAGGGGCCAGGGTCGGGGCCAACGTCCTGACTTTC
CDR3aa: CASSLGARVGANVLTF

v_gene: TRBV19
abundance: .
d_gene: TRBD2
j_gene: TRBJ2-7
CDR3nt: TGTGCCAGTACGGAGCGGGGGGCAGACGAGCAGTACTTC
CDR3aa: CASTERGADEQYF

v_gene: TRBV6-1
abundance: few
d_gene: .
j_gene: TRBJ2-5
CDR3nt: TGTGCCAGCTTTTGGGGAGTCAACCAAGAGACCCAGTACTTC
CDR3aa: CASFWGVNQETQYF

v_gene: TRBV2
abundance: .
d_gene: TRBD1
j_gene: TRBJ1-6
CDR3nt: TGTGCCAGCAGCGAGGACAGGGTTTCTTCACCCCTCCACTTT
CDR3aa: CASSEDRVSSPLHF

v_gene: TRBV4-3
abundance: .
d_gene: TRBD2
j_gene: TRBJ2-2
CDR3nt: TGCGCCAGCAGCCAAGATCCCTGGGCTAGCGGGGGAATCGGAACCGGGGAGCTGTTTTTT
CDR3aa: CASSQDPWASGGIGTGELFF

v_gene: TRBV19
abundance: .
d_gene: .
j_gene: TRBJ1-5
CDR3nt: TGTGCCAGTAGTGACAGTAGCAATCAGCCCCAGCATTTT
CDR3aa: CASSDSSNQPQHF

v_gene: TRBV11-2
abundance: once
d_gene: .
j_gene: TRBJ2-2
CDR3nt: TGTGCCAGCAGCTTAGGCCCGGGAACCGGGGAGCTGTTTTTT
CDR3aa: CASSLGPGTGELFF

v_gene: TRBV6-5
abundance: .
d_gene: .
j_gene: TRBJ2-3
CDR3nt: TGTGCCAGCAGGCAGGGTAGCGGAGTCTGGGATACGCAGTATTTT
CDR3aa: CASRQGSGVWDTQYF

v_gene: TRBV6-6
abundance: .
d_gene: TRBD1
j_gene: TRBJ1-2
CDR3nt: TGTGCCAGCAGTTCCCAGGACAGGGGGGCCTATGGCTACACCTTC
CDR3aa: CASSSQDRGAYGYTF

v_gene: TRBV11-3
abundance: .
d_gene: TRBD2
j_gene: TRBJ2-7
CDR3nt: TGTGCCAGCAGTTCCAGCGGGAGCTCCTACGAGCAGTACTTC
CDR3aa: CASSSSGSSYEQYF

v_gene: TRBV5-6
abundance: once
d_gene: TRBD1
j_gene: TRBJ2-5
CDR3nt: TGTGCCAGCGGGGGGACAGGGGGCGGAGAGACCCAGTACTTC
CDR3aa: CASGGTGGGETQYF

v_gene: TRBV2
abundance: .
d_gene: .
j_gene: TRBJ2-1
CDR3nt: TGTGCCAGCAGCCTCTTGAGGGGGGGGATCAATGAGCAGTTCTTC
CDR3aa: CASSLLRGGINEQFF

v_gene: TRBV6-6
abundance: .
d_gene: TRBD1
j_gene: TRBJ1-1
CDR3nt: TGTGCCAGCAGCCCGGGACAGGGGGTAGGTGAAGCTTTCTTT
CDR3aa: CASSPGQGVGEAFF

v_gene: TRBV6-5
abundance: once
d_gene: TRBD1
j_gene: TRBJ2-7
CDR3nt: TGTGCCAGCAGACTCAGACAGGGTCCCTACGAGCAGTACTTC
CDR3aa: CASRLRQGPYEQYF

v_gene: TRBV6-5
abundance: few
d_gene: .
j_gene: TRBJ1-2
CDR3nt: TGTGCCAGCAGTTACGACAACTTTAACTATGGCTACACCTTC
CDR3aa: CASSYDNFNYGYTF